What follows describes a single TCR beta chain. This sample stems from a study of blood T cell repertoires in COVID-19. Study in general: Sources were T cells, B-cell-depleted T cells, or PBMCs; the material itself was cDNA or gDNA.

Original processing notes: Reference gene primer amplification gave estimated nucleated cell counts. Clones were read by immunoSEQ multiplex PCR, and TCRdb kept only the in-frame ones, dropping some. From that table come the V and J calls and clone size; the DNA was used to work out D and trimming. This table has fewer than 95,000 clones, 80% to 95% appearing once. The clonotype was recovered from a woman aged 80 or older with acute or convalescent COVID-19. Material for sequencing was peripheral blood.

The CDR3 loop is CASSHWTANTEAFF. The DNA for the CDR3 is TGTGCCAGCAGCCATTGGACAGCGAACACTGAAGCTTTCTTT. The rearrangement links TRBV3-1 (or the pseudogene TRBV3-2) to TRBJ1-1; D might be TRBD1 (6 bases). The CDR3 length is 14 residues. V was cut by 3 bases and J by 1 base, with 9 bases left in between. The germline CDR1 and CDR2 sequences are LGHDT and YNNKEL (reference sequence).